The entry that follows covers one TCR beta chain sequence. This clone was seen only once. Its target antigen remains unknown. Compared with germline, one end of the junction differs, possibly owing to a read error. These data originate in a study of blood T cell repertoires in COVID-19 (TCRdb year 2020). Context from the whole study: Samples from collaborators originated in the United States, Italy and Spain and spanned both the acute and convalescent phases of COVID-19. Where available, HLA class I and class II types were taken from metadata supplied by the sample provider and were not determined by assay-based typing. The material from the prospective study consisted of cDNA or gDNA derived from T cells, B-cell-depleted T cells, or PBMCs. Samples were obtained from the ongoing ImmuneRACE study (first 160 participants) and from about 1,300 subjects provided by 6 global collaborators. A freely available public database, intended as a resource for researchers studying the immune response to SARS-CoV-2, is where the repertoires were released. The sample metadata nearly always contained a de-identified subject ID, COVID-19 status, age in years and sex. Subjects who had been exposed to COVID-19, were actively infected with it, or had recovered from it provided the deeply sampled blood TCRbeta repertoires that made up the dataset.

From a lookup of the germline V gene (reference sequence), CDR1 and CDR2 are GTSNPN and SVGIG. There are 12 amino acids in the CDR3, from cysteine to phenylalanine inclusive. Only CDR3 DNA is held: 36 bases, read in frame from base 1. Paper-wide results and their limitations: Clinical and demographic metadata were provided uncurated, with the amount varying by source and participant.

The immunoSEQ Assay, a bias-controlled multiplex PCR, was used to amplify TCRbeta CDR3 regions from genomic DNA. Under the source paper's analysis protocol: The number of nucleated cells in each sample was estimated by amplification of reference gene primers within the assay. Sequence reads were collapsed and filtered to measure the absolute abundance of every unique TCRbeta CDR3 rearrangement. For each sample, productive Simpson clonality was calculated as the square root of Simpson's diversity index over productive rearrangements. TCRdb took over this immuneACCESS table, retaining in-frame rearrangements with V and J assigned. Such tables are incomplete; in checked studies, under half of the missing clones stem from an unresolved V gene, and the remainder is unexplained. For V, J and clone size, that table is used; D and trimming come from the DNA. The sample profile shows 95,000 to 150,000 clones; about nine tenths of them were found once. The ten largest clones take up approximately 4.2% of the sample.

Each collaborating institution followed its own protocols to collect whole blood in K2EDTA tubes. For TCRbeta analysis, collaborators shipped samples in one of three forms: frozen whole blood, isolated PBMCs, or DNA extracted from either of those sample types. The source of this sequence is a man aged 40-49 years with acute or convalescent COVID-19. The specimen sequenced was peripheral blood. This receptor chain uses TRBV30 and TRBJ2-1; there is no confident call for the D gene. The encoded CDR3 is CAWTGLLGTVLF. In nucleotide form, the sequence is TGTGCCTGGACTGGGCTATTAGGAACGGTTCTCTTC.